These 8 T cell receptor beta chains were sequenced from one sample in a study of cytomegalovirus exposure and HLA in healthy donors. In the PCR, 60 Vbeta and 13 Jbeta primers were used. The table came from immunoSEQ multiplex PCR; TCRdb's copy has only in-frame clones and leaves some out. The repertoire includes 95,000 to 120,000 clones, 65% to 85% of them detected once, and 5.4% sits in the top ten. The sequencing sample was made of PBMCs. Source of these receptors: a woman in her twenties or thirties in good health and CMV-seropositive.

The chain joins TRBV7-6 to TRBJ1-6, with D maybe TRBD1 (5 bases). V lost 4 bases and J lost 13, with 14 bases in between. The germline CDR1 and CDR2 sequences are SGHVS and FNYEAQ. The CDR3 covers 13 residues. In nucleotides, the CDR3 is TGTGCCAGCAGCTCCGGGGGATCAGGGCCCCTCCACTTT. Protein sequence: CASSSGGSGPLHF.

The rearrangement links TRBV29-1 to TRBJ2-5; TRBD2 aligns across 8 bases. Gene TRBJ2-7 matches the end of the DNA better, so the J call may be wrong. CDR1 and CDR2 (germline): SQVTM, ANQGSEA. The CDR3 spans 15 residues. CDR3 DNA: TGCAGCGTTGAAGATCCTAGGACTAGCACCTACGAGCAGTACTTC. Its translation is CSVEDPRTSTYEQYF.

J is TRBJ1-1 and V is TRBV10-3; D gene unclear. The CDR3 is 12 amino acids. Trimming shortened V by 4 bases and J by 5 bases, and 8 bases separated the two germline ends. The germline gives CDR1 ENHRY, CDR2 SYGVKD. CDR3 in DNA: TGTGCCATCAGTGCGGGTGAGACTGAAGCTTTCTTT. Its translation is CAISAGETEAFF.

The chain recombines TRBV2 with TRBJ2-5; 7 bases agree with TRBD1. Germline CDR1 is SNHLY and CDR2 is FYNNEI. J was trimmed by 5 bases and V by 3 bases; bases with no gene match: 6. This CDR3 is built from 14 residues. In nucleotides, the CDR3 is TGTGCCAGCAGTGAGGGACAGCCGGAGGAGACCCAGTACTTC. As protein: CASSEGQPEETQYF.

This chain connects TRBV6-6 to TRBJ2-7; 9 nucleotides agree with TRBD1. This CDR3 is 14 amino acids long. Germline V lookup: CDR1 MNHNY, CDR2 SVGAGI (reference sequence). The V segment lost 2 bases and the J segment 2 bases; nucleotides outside the gene matches: 1. CDR3 loop: CASSYRTGAYEQYF. CDR3 nucleotide sequence: TGTGCCAGCAGTTACCGGACAGGGGCCTACGAGCAGTACTTC.

This clone was picked up a small number of times. CDR3 loop: CASRDLSDRPSSYEQYF. For the CDR3, the DNA is TGTGCCAGCAGGGACCTGTCCGACAGGCCAAGCTCCTACGAGCAGTACTTC. The chain joins TRBV28 to TRBJ2-7, with a weak D call TRBD1 (6 bases). The germline V gene has CDR1 MDHEN and CDR2 SYDVKM. V was cut by 6 bases and J by 0 bases, with 21 bases left in between. This CDR3 contains 17 residues.

The rearrangement links TRBV6-5 to TRBJ1-5; 8 bases align to TRBD1. This CDR3 is 15 amino acids long. J was trimmed by 3 bases and V by 6 bases; bases with no gene match: 7. Per the germline V gene, CDR1 is MNHEY and CDR2 is SVGAGI. The CDR3 nucleotides read TGTGCCAGCAGAGCCGGGACAGGAGTCAATCAGCCCCAGCATTTT. Translated: CASRAGTGVNQPQHF.

V usage is TRBV6-5 and J usage is TRBJ2-5, with TRBD2 identical over 8 bases. The V gene's germline CDR1 is MNHEY and CDR2 SVGAGI. The CDR3 spans 14 residues. J was trimmed by 2 bases and V by 3 bases; bases with no gene match: 2. DNA of the CDR3: TGTGCCAGCAGTTATATAGCGGGGCAAGAGACCCAGTACTTC. It encodes CASSYIAGQETQYF.